The 26 T cell receptor beta chains given below trace back to one sample, sequenced in a study of identical twins (dated by TCRdb to the mid-2010s). Library creation used 5' RACE. Sequencing was performed on an Illumina HiSeq 2000. TCRdb reanalyzed the raw reads on its own, using fastp at Q25 for trimming and MiXCR for clone calling, and kept in-frame beta chains. Rows with a matching CDR3 protein are joined into one entry that keeps the most common DNA and genes. The sample table holds about 100,000 distinct CDR3 sequences, of which less than 6.5% were seen once. Approximately 12% of the sample is taken by the ten largest. The sample comprised memory T cells sorted from blood. This specimen's cell subset or site label, per the study, means: CD45RO+ enriched T cells. The receptors shown here come from a woman aged 45 to 65 in good health.

This clonotype has just a few counts. The rearrangement uses TRBV11-2 and TRBJ1-1; D is ambiguous. Trimming took off 1 base at V and 0 bases at J, with 9 bases between the two ends. This CDR3 has 15 amino acids. In germline, CDR1 is SGHAT, CDR2 FQNNGV. Written as DNA, the CDR3 is TGTGCCAGCAGCTTAGTGGCGGGAATGAACACTGAAGCTTTCTTT. It encodes CASSLVAGMNTEAFF.

This clonotype was seen repeatedly, ten times or more. The chain uses TRBV13 and TRBJ1-1, with a possible D match to TRBD1 (6 bases). The V end was cut by 7 bases, the J end by 7 bases, with 22 bases between. Looked up from germline, CDR1 is PRHDT and CDR2 is FYEKMQ (reference sequence). This CDR3 region has 15 residues. The CDR3 sequence is CASTVEGVSGIEAFF. For the CDR3, the DNA is TGTGCCAGCACCGTAGAGGGGGTAAGTGGAATTGAAGCTTTCTTT.

This clonotype was seen at least ten times. The chain joins TRBV4-2 to TRBJ2-2; D is unclear. The CDR3 covers 13 residues. The germline V gene encodes CDR1 LGHNA and CDR2 YNFKEQ. Trimming shortened V by 4 bases and J by 3 bases, and 6 bases separated the two germline ends. In DNA form, the CDR3 reads TGTGCCAGCAGCCCGACCTACACCGGGGAGCTGTTTTTT. It yields the protein CASSPTYTGELFF.

This clonotype was counted many times. The CDR3, as DNA: TGTGCCAGCAGCCAAGATTTGATGTCAGGGACTAGCTCCTACAATGAGCAGTTCTTC. Its protein product is CASSQDLMSGTSSYNEQFF. The chain combines TRBV3-1 with TRBJ2-1; 8 positions agree with TRBD2. The CDR3 spans 19 residues. Germline CDR1 LGHDT, CDR2 YNNKEL (reference sequence). Trimming at V came to 0 bases and at J to 0 bases, leaving 10 bases not matched to a gene.

This clonotype was recorded many times. The chain links TRBV30 to TRBJ2-2; D gene ambiguous. There are 13 residues in the CDR3. Germline CDR1 and CDR2: GTSNPN and SVGIG (reference sequence). Trimming pared 3 bases from V and 3 bases from J, leaving 8 bases between. CDR3 sequence: CAWRHGYTGELFF. CDR3 coding DNA: TGTGCCTGGAGGCACGGTTACACCGGGGAGCTGTTTTTT.

In its sample, this clonotype was seen many times. CDR3 nucleotides: TGCAGTGCAACGAGACTAGCGGCAAAATACAATGAGCAGTTCTTC. It translates to CSATRLAAKYNEQFF. The chain recombines TRBV20-1 with TRBJ2-1, with TRBD2 matching 9 bases. CDR3 size: 15 residues. The V and J ends lost 6 bases and 4 bases, in that order; junction bases with no gene match: 10. The V gene's germline CDR1 is DFQATT and CDR2 SNEGSKA (reference sequence).

This clonotype was observed many times. The chain employs TRBV11-2 and TRBJ2-7; D unclear. The V gene's germline CDR1 is SGHAT and CDR2 FQNNGV. Trimming took off 4 bases at V and 2 bases at J, with 9 bases between the two ends. The CDR3 consists of 13 residues. CDR3: CASSYTLAYEQYV. In DNA form, the CDR3 reads TGTGCCAGCAGCTACACATTGGCCTACGAGCAGTACGTC.

This clonotype was seen a handful of times. The genes are TRBV6-1 and TRBJ2-3, with D maybe TRBD2 (5 bases). CDR1 is MNHNS, CDR2 SASEGT, per germline. V was trimmed by 7 bases and J by 2 bases, leaving 7 bases between them. The CDR3 is 12 amino acids. CDR3 in DNA: TGTGCCAGCAACCTAGCCACAGATACGCAGTATTTT. This sequence encodes CASNLATDTQYF.

This clonotype has at least ten counts. The rearrangement joins TRBV12-3 or TRBV12-4 to TRBJ1-6; D is ambiguous. The length of the CDR3 is 14 residues. V dropped 3 bases and J dropped 5 bases, with 8 bases sitting between them. CDR3 in amino acids: CASSLGPDNSPLHF. The CDR3 nucleotides read TGTGCCAGCAGTTTGGGTCCAGATAATTCACCCCTCCACTTT.

The rearrangement uses TRBV6-1 and TRBJ2-7; D remains unclear. V was cut by 4 bases and J by 7 bases, with 14 bases left in between. Germline CDR1 MNHNS, CDR2 SASEGT. The CDR3 length is 13 residues. CDR3 in amino acids: CASSGRVVWEQYF. CDR3 bases: TGTGCCAGCAGTGGACGGGTTGTTTGGGAGCAGTACTTC.

This clonotype has ten or more counts. The genes are TRBV20-1 and TRBJ2-1, with 9 nucleotides matching TRBD1. The ends lost 6 bases at V and 3 bases at J; junction bases unmatched: 12. Germline-derived CDR1 and CDR2 are DFQATT and SNEGSKA (reference sequence). The CDR3 has 16 residues. DNA of the CDR3: TGCAGTGCAACTCACCCCGGGACAGGGTACTACAATGAGCAGTTCTTC. This translates into CSATHPGTGYYNEQFF.

This clonotype came up many times. The V and J genes are TRBV7-3 and TRBJ2-1; no reliable D call. The V end lost 5 bases, the J end lost 10 bases, and 18 bases lay between the germline ends. This CDR3 contains 14 residues. Germline-derived CDR1 and CDR2 are SGHTA and FQGTGA. CDR3 region: CASSPQYSLEEQFF. The DNA for the CDR3 is TGTGCCAGCAGCCCTCAATACAGCCTAGAGGAGCAGTTCTTC. Combining the CDR3 with reference TRBV7-3 and TRBJ2-1 gives the whole variable domain GAGVSQTPSNKVTEKGKYVELRCDPISGHTALYWYRQSLGQGPEFLIYFQGTGAADDSGLPNDRFFAVRPEGSVSTLKIQRTERGDSAVYLCASSPQYSLEEQFFGPGTRLTVL.

This clonotype showed up many times. The junction differs from germline at one of its ends, possibly a read error. The rearrangement uses TRBV20-1 and TRBJ2-1, with D possibly TRBD2 on 5 matching bases. This CDR3 region has 13 residues. Germline values: CDR1 DFQATT, CDR2 SNEGSKA (reference sequence). This CDR3 is CSARGTSRNEQFF. The CDR3 nucleotides read TGCAGTGCCAGAGGTACTAGTCGTAATGAGCAGTTCTTC.

The V gene is TRBV4-2, the J gene TRBJ2-1, with D possibly being TRBD2 (5 bases). V was trimmed by 2 bases and J by 2 bases, leaving 10 bases between them. Germline lookup yields CDR1 LGHNA and CDR2 YNFKEQ. The CDR3 is made up of 15 amino acids. In nucleotides, the CDR3 is TGTGCCAGCAGCCAACCAGACTATACCTACAATGAGCAGTTCTTC. It specifies CASSQPDYTYNEQFF.

Notes on this clonotype: This may arise from a read error, as a much more abundant clone is one base away. The CDR3 does not close with the conserved phenylalanine or tryptophan, likely indicating a read error. No DNA is shown, since the ends of the CDR3 on it are uncertain; the CDR3 is the one TCRdb lists. The rearrangement joins TRBV4-2 to TRBJ1-1. The germline V gene encodes CDR1 LGHNA and CDR2 YNFKEQ. With termini counted, the CDR3 has 15 amino acids. The CDR3 region is CASSQDGPRDGRTFI.

This clonotype was detected ten times or more. Germline is not matched at one junction end, which may reflect a read error. CDR3 amino acids: CASSRTGTRQPQRF. DNA for the CDR3: TGTGCCAGCAGTCGGACAGGGACTCGACAGCCCCAGCGTTTT. This chain uses TRBV27 with TRBJ1-5; TRBD1 matches 8 bases. The germline CDR1 and CDR2 sequences are MNHEY and SMNVEV (reference sequence). The CDR3 has 14 residues.

In this sample, this clonotype turned up many times. This rearrangement joins TRBV5-1 to TRBJ1-2; TRBD1 might be the D (5 bases). The V and J ends lost 0 bases and 6 bases respectively, with 12 bases between them. The CDR3 loop spans 14 amino acids. Germline CDR1 SGHRS, CDR2 YFSETQ. CDR3 region: CASSLVWQGDGYTF. The CDR3 coding sequence is TGCGCCAGCAGCTTGGTTTGGCAGGGCGATGGCTACACCTTC. The full variable domain, rest sourced from reference TRBV5-1 and TRBJ1-2, is KAGVTQTPRYLIKTRGQQVTLSCSPISGHRSVSWYQQTPGQGLQFLFEYFSETQRNKGNFPGRFSGRQFSNSRSEMNVSTLELGDSALYLCASSLVWQGDGYTFGSGTRLTVV.

In this sample, this clonotype turned up many times. This chain links TRBV4-2 with TRBJ2-1; possible D gene TRBD1, 5 bases. Trimming pared 7 bases from V and 8 bases from J, leaving 15 bases between. The CDR3 spans 13 residues. CDR1 LGHNA and CDR2 YNFKEQ come from the germline V gene. The CDR3 protein is CASTYRRGHEQFF. DNA for the CDR3: TGTGCCAGCACCTACAGAAGGGGCCATGAGCAGTTCTTC.

This clonotype was seen at least ten times. V and J are TRBV12-3 or TRBV12-4 and TRBJ2-3, with D hard to call. The CDR3 totals 13 residues. V was shortened by 7 bases and J by 9 bases, with 17 bases between the two germline ends. CDR3 loop: CASTLPLEDTQYF. CDR3 sequence (DNA): TGTGCCAGCACCCTCCCCCTTGAAGACACGCAGTATTTT.

This chain links TRBV27 with TRBJ2-6; D possibly corresponds to TRBD1 (5 bases). Germline loops: CDR1 MNHEY, CDR2 SMNVEV (reference sequence). This CDR3 region has 15 residues. Between the trimmed V and J ends, which lost 5 bases and 2 bases, there was a span of 10 bases. CDR3 region: CASSGYRTGANVLTF. CDR3 DNA: TGTGCCAGCAGTGGGTACAGGACTGGGGCCAACGTCCTGACTTTC. The full variable domain, its missing parts supplied by reference TRBV27 and TRBJ2-6, is EAQVTQNPRYLITVTGKKLTVTCSQNMNHEYMSWYRQDPGLGLRQIYYSMNVEVTDKGDVPEGYKVSRKEKRNFPLILESPSPNQTSLYFCASSGYRTGANVLTFGAGSRLTVL.

V usage is TRBV6-5 and J usage is TRBJ2-1; D gene unclear. Germline lookup yields CDR1 MNHEY and CDR2 SVGAGI. The CDR3 runs to 14 residues. V dropped 0 bases and J dropped 5 bases, with 8 bases sitting between them. CDR3: CASSYSFGHNEQFF. CDR3 in DNA: TGTGCCAGCAGTTACTCGTTTGGACACAATGAGCAGTTCTTC.

This clonotype was observed at least ten times. This chain connects TRBV7-2 to TRBJ1-2, with 7 bases matching TRBD1. Germline V lookup: CDR1 SGHTA, CDR2 FQGNSA. The CDR3 runs to 13 residues. J gave up 8 bases and V 5 bases, and 8 bases lay outside the gene matches. The CDR3 sequence: CASSRGTVRGYTF. The CDR3 DNA reads TGTGCCAGCAGCCGAGGGACAGTACGAGGCTACACCTTC.

In this sample, this clonotype turned up many times. The rearrangement joins TRBV11-1 to TRBJ2-3; D call uncertain. The CDR3 is 13 amino acids. The V end was cut by 5 bases, the J end by 2 bases, with 8 bases between. Germline-derived CDR1 and CDR2 are SGHAT and FQDESV (reference sequence). The DNA of the CDR3 is TGTGCCAGCAGCGGGGAACCCACAGATACGCAGTATTTT. As protein: CASSGEPTDTQYF.

This clonotype appeared many times. The V and J genes are TRBV7-2 and TRBJ2-1; D might be TRBD2 (5 bases). The length of the CDR3 is 13 residues. Germline assignment: CDR1 SGHTA and CDR2 FQGNSA. Trimming removed 5 bases at V and 12 bases at J, with 17 bases between. The CDR3, as DNA: TGTGCCAGCAGCGGCGGGTCAGGATTTGGGCAGTTCTTC. Its translation is CASSGGSGFGQFF.

This clonotype was seen many times. The CDR3 loop reads CASKAREGGNYGYTF. CDR3 sequence (DNA): TGTGCCAGCAAGGCGCGAGAGGGCGGAAACTATGGCTACACCTTC. V usage is TRBV28 and J usage is TRBJ1-2, with unresolved D. This CDR3 is built from 15 residues. Trimming pared 7 bases from V and 2 bases from J, leaving 17 bases between. Germline V gene data show CDR1 as MDHEN and CDR2 as SYDVKM.

In this sample, this clonotype turned up many times. This rearrangement joins TRBV10-3 to TRBJ2-1; 9 bases are shared with TRBD2. The CDR3 has 16 residues. The ends lost 4 bases at V and 6 bases at J; junction bases unmatched: 10. The germline CDR1 and CDR2 sequences are ENHRY and SYGVKD. The CDR3 protein is CAISGASGIMGNEQFF. For the CDR3, the DNA is TGTGCCATCAGTGGCGCTAGCGGGATAATGGGCAATGAGCAGTTCTTC.